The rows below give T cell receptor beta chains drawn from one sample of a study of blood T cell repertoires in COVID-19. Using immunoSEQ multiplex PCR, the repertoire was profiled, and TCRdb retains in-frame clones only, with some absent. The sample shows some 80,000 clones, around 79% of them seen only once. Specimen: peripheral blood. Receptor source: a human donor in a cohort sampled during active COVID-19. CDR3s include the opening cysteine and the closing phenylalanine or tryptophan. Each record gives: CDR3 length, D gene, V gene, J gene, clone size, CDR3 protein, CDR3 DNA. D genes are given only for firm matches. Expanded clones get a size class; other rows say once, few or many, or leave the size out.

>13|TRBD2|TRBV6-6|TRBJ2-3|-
CASSGLGTDTQYF
TGTGCCAGCAGCGGACTAGGCACAGATACGCAGTATTTT
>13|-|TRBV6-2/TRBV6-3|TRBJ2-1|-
CASSHTRYNEQFF
TGTGCCAGCAGTCATACTCGTTACAATGAGCAGTTCTTC
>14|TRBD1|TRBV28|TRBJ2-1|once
CASNRQGYYNEQFF
TGTGCCAGCAACCGACAGGGGTACTACAATGAGCAGTTCTTC
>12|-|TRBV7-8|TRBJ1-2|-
CASSLTNDGYTF
TGTGCCAGCAGCTTAACAAACGATGGCTACACCTTC
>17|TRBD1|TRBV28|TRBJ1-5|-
CASSPYSQGSGNQPQHF
TGTGCCAGCAGCCCTTACTCACAGGGGTCCGGCAATCAGCCCCAGCATTTT
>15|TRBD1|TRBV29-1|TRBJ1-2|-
CSVAPGTASNYGYTF
TGCAGCGTGGCTCCCGGGACAGCAAGCAACTATGGCTACACCTTC
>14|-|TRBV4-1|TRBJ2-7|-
CASSQGSSPYEQYF
TGCGCCAGCAGCCAAGGCTCTAGCCCTTACGAGCAGTACTTC
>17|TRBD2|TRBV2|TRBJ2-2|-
CASSEAHRGVNTGELFF
TGTGCCAGCAGTGAAGCGCATCGGGGGGTGAACACCGGGGAGCTGTTTTTT
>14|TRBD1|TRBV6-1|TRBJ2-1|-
CASSETGEVNEQFF
TGTGCCAGCAGTGAGACAGGGGAGGTAAATGAGCAGTTCTTC
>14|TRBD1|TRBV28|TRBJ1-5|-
CASSPTGWNQPQHF
TGTGCCAGCAGCCCGACAGGGTGGAATCAGCCCCAGCATTTT
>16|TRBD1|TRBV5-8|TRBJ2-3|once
CASSFPGQDYTDTQYF
TGTGCCAGCAGCTTCCCGGGACAGGATTACACAGATACGCAGTATTTT
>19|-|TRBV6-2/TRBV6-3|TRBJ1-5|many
CASSFRSLGIPGINQPQHF
TGTGCCAGCAGTTTTCGATCGCTGGGTATCCCAGGCATCAATCAGCCCCAGCATTTT
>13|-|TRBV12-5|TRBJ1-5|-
CASGPEGNQPQHF
TGTGCTAGTGGCCCGGAGGGTAATCAGCCCCAGCATTTT
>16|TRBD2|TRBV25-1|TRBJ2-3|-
CASSEYFSPSAGGEYF
TGTGCCAGCAGTGAATATTTTTCCCCTTCCGCGGGAGGAGAGTATTTT
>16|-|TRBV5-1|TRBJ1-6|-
CASSLFRPDRNSPLHF
TGCGCCAGCAGCTTGTTTCGTCCGGACAGAAATTCACCCCTCCACTTT
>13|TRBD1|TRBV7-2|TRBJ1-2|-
CASSQGTGLGYTF
TGTGCCAGCAGCCAAGGGACAGGGCTTGGCTACACCTTC
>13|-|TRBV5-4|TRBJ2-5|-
CASSQAGVETQYF
TGTGCCAGCAGCCAGGCAGGGGTCGAGACCCAGTACTTC
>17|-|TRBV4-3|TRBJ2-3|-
CASSQEGVGASTDTQYF
TGCGCCAGCAGCCAAGAGGGTGTAGGGGCTAGCACAGATACGCAGTATTTT
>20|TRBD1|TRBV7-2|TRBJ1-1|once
CASSLAGAWGVRGMNTEAFF
TGTGCCAGCAGCTTAGCGGGGGCGTGGGGCGTCAGGGGGATGAACACTGAAGCTTTCTTT
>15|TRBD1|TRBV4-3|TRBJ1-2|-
CASSHGTGMPYGYTF
TGCGCCAGCAGCCATGGGACAGGGATGCCCTATGGCTACACCTTC
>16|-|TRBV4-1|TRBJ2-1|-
CASSQVFGLPGNEQFF
TGCGCCAGCAGCCAAGTTTTCGGGTTACCGGGCAATGAGCAGTTCTTC
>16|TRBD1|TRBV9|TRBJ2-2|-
CASSGGTQGVSGELFF
TGTGCCAGCAGCGGGGGGACCCAGGGGGTTTCCGGGGAGCTGTTTTTT
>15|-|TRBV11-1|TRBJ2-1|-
CASSLGQNPYNEQFF
TGTGCCAGCAGCTTAGGACAGAACCCCTACAATGAGCAGTTCTTC
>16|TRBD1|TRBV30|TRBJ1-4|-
CAWSVQGTPTNEKLFF
TGTGCCTGGAGTGTACAGGGGACTCCAACTAATGAAAAACTGTTTTTT
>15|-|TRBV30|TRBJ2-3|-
CAWNPGLAPTDTQYF
TGTGCCTGGAACCCCGGGCTAGCCCCCACAGATACGCAGTATTTT
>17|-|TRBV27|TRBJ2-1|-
CASSLYPSVYSYNEQFF
TGTGCCAGCAGTTTATATCCTAGCGTTTACTCCTACAATGAGCAGTTCTTC
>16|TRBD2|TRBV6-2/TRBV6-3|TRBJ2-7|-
CASSYSTTSGSYEQYF
TGTGCCAGCAGTTACTCCACGACTAGCGGGTCCTACGAGCAGTACTTC
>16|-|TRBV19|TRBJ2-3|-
CASSTRLGHRTDTQYF
TGTGCCAGTAGTACACGACTGGGACACCGCACAGATACGCAGTATTTT
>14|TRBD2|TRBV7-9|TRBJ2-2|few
CASSHPSGTGELFF
TGTGCCAGCAGCCATCCTAGCGGGACCGGGGAGCTGTTTTTT